This entry is about one T cell receptor (beta chain). Authors' analysis steps: Nucleated cell number was recorded as an estimate derived from reference gene primer amplification. Sequenced by immunoSEQ multiplex PCR; TCRdb stores in-frame clones only, minus some. V and J calls and clone size follow that table, whereas D and trimming were derived from the DNA. The sample records 90,000 to 150,000 clones, 65% to 90% being singletons. This sample was taken from a study of blood T cell repertoires in COVID-19. Turning to the study itself: There were acute and convalescent COVID-19 samples, and they came from the United States, Italy and Spain. Sample material is recorded as cDNA or gDNA derived from T cells, B-cell-depleted T cells, or PBMCs.

CDR1 is SGHTA and CDR2 is FQGNSA in the germline V gene. This CDR3 spans 18 amino acids. Germline trimming cut 3 bases from V and 5 bases from J; bases unmatched to any gene: 10. Sequenced sample: peripheral blood. The chain combines TRBV7-2 with TRBJ2-1; TRBD2 aligns across 13 bases. This TCR was recovered from a man older than 75 with acute or convalescent COVID-19. The CDR3 sequence: CASSLGPLLAGGNNEQFF. CDR3 DNA: TGTGCCAGCAGCTTGGGCCCTTTACTAGCGGGAGGGAACAATGAGCAGTTCTTC.